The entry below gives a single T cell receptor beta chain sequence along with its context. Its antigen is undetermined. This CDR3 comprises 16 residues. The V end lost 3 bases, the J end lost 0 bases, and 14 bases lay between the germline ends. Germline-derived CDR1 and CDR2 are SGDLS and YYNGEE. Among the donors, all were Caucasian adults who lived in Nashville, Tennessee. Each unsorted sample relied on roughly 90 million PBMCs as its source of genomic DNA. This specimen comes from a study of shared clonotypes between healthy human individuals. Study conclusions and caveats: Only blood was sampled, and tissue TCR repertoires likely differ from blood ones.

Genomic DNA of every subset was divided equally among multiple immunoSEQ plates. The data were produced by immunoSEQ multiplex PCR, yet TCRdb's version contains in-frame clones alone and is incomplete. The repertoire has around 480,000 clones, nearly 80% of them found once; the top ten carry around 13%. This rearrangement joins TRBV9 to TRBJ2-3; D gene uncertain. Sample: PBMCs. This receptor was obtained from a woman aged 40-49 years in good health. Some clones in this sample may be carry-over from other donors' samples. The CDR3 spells CASSAPLNPSTDTQYF. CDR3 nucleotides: TGTGCCAGCAGCGCCCCTCTGAACCCTAGCACAGATACGCAGTATTTT.